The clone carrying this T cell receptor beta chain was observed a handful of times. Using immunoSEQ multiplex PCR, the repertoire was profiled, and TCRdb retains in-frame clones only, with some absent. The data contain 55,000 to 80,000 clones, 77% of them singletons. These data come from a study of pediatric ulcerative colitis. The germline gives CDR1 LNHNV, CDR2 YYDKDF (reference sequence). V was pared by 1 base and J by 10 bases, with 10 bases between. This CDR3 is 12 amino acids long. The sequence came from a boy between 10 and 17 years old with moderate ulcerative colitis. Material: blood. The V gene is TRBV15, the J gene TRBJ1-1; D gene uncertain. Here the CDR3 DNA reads TGTGCCACCAGCAGAGGAACGGGTTTAGCTTTCTTT. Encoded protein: CATSRGTGLAFF.